This T cell receptor beta chain is from a study of T cell responses to AZD1222 COVID-19 vaccine (dated by TCRdb to the early 2020s). About the study as a whole: Because spike-specific TCR depth and breadth did not differ between the two schedules, AZD1222 recipients who got a second dose at roughly 4 weeks were pooled with those who got a second dose at roughly 12 weeks. A total of about 230 trial participants underwent TCR sequencing, of whom 200 to 220 received two doses of AZD1222 and about 26 received two doses of the MenACWY control vaccine. Trial participants were enrolled into age subgroups of 18-55, 56-69 and 70-plus years, which contained approximately 150, 28 and 58 TCR-sequenced participants, respectively.

Comments on this clone: What this receptor recognizes is not known. The record has no base qualities; no much larger clone is one base away.

General findings and caveats noted by the study authors: The whole spike protein was spanned by vaccine-associated CD4 TCRs, and dominant responses were seen in regions 160-218 and 743-854. The 56-69-year group was small, and its depth increase did not reach significance, likely because of low power. No day 14 peak-response samples were available, so repertoires were characterized only after the peak T cell response. Participants were mostly white British, with more females than males. The authors suggested clonal diversity may have been underestimated. After two AZD1222 doses, spike-specific TCR breadth and depth were significantly higher than at day 0 and than in MenACWY recipients. Epitopes outside the regions mutated in the B.1.351 and B.1.1.7 variants were reportedly recognized by nearly half of the unique spike-specific TCRs. Conclusions about previously exposed vaccinees are limited, since just five to seven AZD1222 recipients were seropositive for SARS-CoV-2 at baseline.

The cysteine opens and the phenylalanine closes a CDR3 of 17 amino acids. Only the CDR3 DNA stays, 51 bases, in frame from base 1. V has 0 bases trimmed and J has 1 base trimmed; junction bases matching no gene number 5. CDR1 LGHNT and CDR2 FRNRAP were looked up in the germline V gene. Explained via the paper, the time point label denotes: baseline before first vaccination. Vaccinee samples came from UK trials COV001 and COV002, including a single-blind randomized controlled phase 2/3 trial of AZD1222 (ChAdOx1 nCoV-19) in healthy adults. For TCRbeta chain sequencing, PBMC samples from trial participants were taken at day 0 and at day 28 after the second dose. The CDR3 regions of human TCRbeta chains were subjected to immunosequencing. The authors' pipeline ran thus. TCRs in the repertoires were compared against a reference library of SARS-CoV-2-specific TCRs that had been generated with the MIRA antigen-specificity platform. Breadth was defined as the fraction of unique TCRs that were SARS-CoV-2-associated. Depth was defined as the fraction of total T cells that were SARS-CoV-2-associated. Using the MIRA data, every spike-specific TCR was mapped to the spike region that the TCR reacted to and assigned to either a CD4 or a CD8 class. Log10-transformed breadth and depth values were compared by one-way ANOVA with Sidak's multiple comparisons tests. TCRdb mirrors the immuneACCESS table, restricted to in-frame sequences. Some clones are absent from its copies; in checked studies, under half trace to an unresolved V gene, and the reason for the others is unknown. The V and J calls and clone size were taken over from that table, and D and trimming were inferred from the DNA. For this sample there are 85,000 to 130,000 clones; 70% to 90% appear just once. 15% to 20% of the sample comes from the top ten.

This sequence uses TRBV12-5 and TRBJ2-2; 7 bases in between match TRBD1. This clonotype was obtained from an adult in good health. The sample was peripheral blood, taken on day 0 of AZD1222 vaccination. The bases are TGTGCTAGTGGTTTGGTATGGACAGGCAAGAACACCGGGGAGCTGTTTTTT. This yields the protein CASGLVWTGKNTGELFF. The CDR3, completed at both ends by the reference TRBV12-5 and TRBJ2-2 genes, gives the full variable domain DARVTQTPRHKVTEMGQEVTMRCQPILGHNTVFWYRQTMMQGLELLAYFRNRAPLDDSGMPKDRFSAEMPDATLATLKIQPSEPRDSAVYFCASGLVWTGKNTGELFFGEGSRLTVL.